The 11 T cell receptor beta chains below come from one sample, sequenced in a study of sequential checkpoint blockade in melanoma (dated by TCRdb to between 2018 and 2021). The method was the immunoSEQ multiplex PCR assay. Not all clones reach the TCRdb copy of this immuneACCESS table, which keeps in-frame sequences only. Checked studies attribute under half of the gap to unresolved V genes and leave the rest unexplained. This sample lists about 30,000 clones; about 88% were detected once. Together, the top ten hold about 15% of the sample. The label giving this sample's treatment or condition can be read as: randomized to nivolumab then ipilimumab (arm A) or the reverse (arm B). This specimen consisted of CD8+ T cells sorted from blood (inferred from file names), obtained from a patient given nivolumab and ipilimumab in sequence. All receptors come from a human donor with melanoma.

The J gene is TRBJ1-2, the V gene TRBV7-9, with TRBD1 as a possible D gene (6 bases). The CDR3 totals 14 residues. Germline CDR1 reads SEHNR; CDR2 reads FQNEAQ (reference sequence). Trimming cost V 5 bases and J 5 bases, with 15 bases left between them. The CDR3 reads CASSPRGGLYGYTF. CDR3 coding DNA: TGTGCCAGCAGCCCCCGCGGGGGCCTGTATGGCTACACCTTC.

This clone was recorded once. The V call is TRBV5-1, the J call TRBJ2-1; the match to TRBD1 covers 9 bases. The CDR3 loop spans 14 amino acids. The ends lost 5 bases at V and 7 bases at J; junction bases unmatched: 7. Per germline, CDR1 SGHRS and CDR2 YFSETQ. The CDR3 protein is CASSLWTGVNEQFF. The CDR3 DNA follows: TGCGCCAGCAGTCTATGGACAGGGGTGAATGAGCAGTTCTTC.

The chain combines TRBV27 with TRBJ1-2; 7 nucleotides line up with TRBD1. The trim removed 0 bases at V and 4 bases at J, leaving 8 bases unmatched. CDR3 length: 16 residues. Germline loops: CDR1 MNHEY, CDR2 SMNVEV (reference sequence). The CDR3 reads CASSLSSGTESYGYTF. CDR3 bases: TGTGCCAGCAGTTTATCTTCCGGGACAGAGAGCTATGGCTACACCTTC.

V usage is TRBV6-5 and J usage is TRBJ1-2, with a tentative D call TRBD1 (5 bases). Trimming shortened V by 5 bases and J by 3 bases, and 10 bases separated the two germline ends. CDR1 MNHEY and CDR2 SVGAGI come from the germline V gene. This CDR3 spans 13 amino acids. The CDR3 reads CASSHTGDYGYTF. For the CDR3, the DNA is TGTGCCAGCAGTCATACGGGGGACTATGGCTACACCTTC.

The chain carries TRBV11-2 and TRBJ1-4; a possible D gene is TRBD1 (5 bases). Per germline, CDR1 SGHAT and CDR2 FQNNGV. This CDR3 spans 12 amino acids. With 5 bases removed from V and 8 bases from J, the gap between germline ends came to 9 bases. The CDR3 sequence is CASSGRTEKLFF. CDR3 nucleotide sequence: TGTGCCAGCAGCGGGCGGACAGAAAAACTGTTTTTT.

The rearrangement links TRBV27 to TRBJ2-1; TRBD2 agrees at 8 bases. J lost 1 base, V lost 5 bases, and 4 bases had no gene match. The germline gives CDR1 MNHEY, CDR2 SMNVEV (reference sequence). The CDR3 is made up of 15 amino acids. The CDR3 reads CASSPRGGSYNEQFF. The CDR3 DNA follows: TGTGCCAGCAGTCCCCGGGGGGGGTCCTACAATGAGCAGTTCTTC.

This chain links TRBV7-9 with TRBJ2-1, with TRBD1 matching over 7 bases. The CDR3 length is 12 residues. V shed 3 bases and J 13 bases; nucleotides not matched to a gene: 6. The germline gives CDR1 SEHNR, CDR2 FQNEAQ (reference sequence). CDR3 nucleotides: TGTGCCAGCAGCTTTGGACAGGATCCACAGTTCTTC. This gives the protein CASSFGQDPQFF.

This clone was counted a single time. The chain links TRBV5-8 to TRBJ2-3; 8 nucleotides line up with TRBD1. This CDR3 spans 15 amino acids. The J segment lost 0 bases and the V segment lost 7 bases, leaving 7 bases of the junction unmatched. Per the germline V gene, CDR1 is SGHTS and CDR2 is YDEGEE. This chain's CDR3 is CASLFTGGSTDTQYF. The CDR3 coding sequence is TGTGCCAGCCTGTTCACAGGGGGTAGCACAGATACGCAGTATTTT.

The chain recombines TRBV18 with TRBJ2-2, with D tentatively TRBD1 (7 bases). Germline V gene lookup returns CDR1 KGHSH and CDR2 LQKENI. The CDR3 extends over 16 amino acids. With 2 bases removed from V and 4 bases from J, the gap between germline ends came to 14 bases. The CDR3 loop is CASSPGGGSITGELFF. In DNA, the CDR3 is TGTGCCAGCTCACCAGGAGGGGGCAGTATCACCGGGGAGCTGTTTTTT. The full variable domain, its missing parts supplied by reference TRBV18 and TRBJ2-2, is NAGVMQNPRHLVRRRGQEARLRCSPMKGHSHVYWYRQLPEEGLKFMVYLQKENIIDESGMPKERFSAEFPKEGPSILRIQQVVRGDSAAYFCASSPGGGSITGELFFGEGSRLTVL.

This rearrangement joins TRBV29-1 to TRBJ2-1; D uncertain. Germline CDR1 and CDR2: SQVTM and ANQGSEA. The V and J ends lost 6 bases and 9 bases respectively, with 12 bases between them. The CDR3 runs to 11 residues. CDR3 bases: TGCAGCGTACCGGAGCCGGGTGAGCAGTTCTTC. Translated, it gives CSVPEPGEQFF.

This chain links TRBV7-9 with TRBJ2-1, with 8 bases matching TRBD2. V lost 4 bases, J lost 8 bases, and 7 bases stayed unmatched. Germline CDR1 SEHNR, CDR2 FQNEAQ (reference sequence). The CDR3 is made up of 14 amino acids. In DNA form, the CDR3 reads TGTGCCAGCAGCTCCCTTTCGGGAGGGCATGAGCAGTTCTTC. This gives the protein CASSSLSGGHEQFF.